This TCR beta chain was sequenced in a study of shared clonotypes between healthy human individuals. Per sorted-subset replicate PCR, input was approximately 200 ng DNA, representing tens of thousands of T cell genomes. Repertoires were generated with immunoSEQ multiplex PCR, while TCRdb's copy carries only in-frame clones and drops some. The sample consists of 2 million to 2.5 million clones, about nine tenths of them appearing once. For this clone: What it binds is unknown.

Researchers partitioned CD4+ cells into CD45RA+ naive and CD45RA-negative memory subsets. With V trimmed by 4 bases and J by 4 bases, 15 bases remained unmatched. Germline V gene sequence: CDR1 MNHEY, CDR2 SMNVEV (reference sequence). The CDR3 loop spans 17 amino acids. Study-level points and caveats: What naive subsets generally showed was a larger estimated richness than memory subsets showed. Clonotypes that were shared across a handful of donors made up about 5.1% of naive CD4 clonotypes.

Sequencing was carried out using naive CD4+ T cells from PBMCs. Subset noted: CD45RA+ positively selected. The source is a man aged 18 to 35 in good health. Some clones in this sample may be carry-over from other donors' samples. The chain uses TRBV27 and TRBJ2-7; 8 bases fit TRBD2. The CDR3 sequence is CASSSFLTSENHYEQYF. The CDR3 DNA reads as TGTGCCAGCAGTTCCTTCTTGACTAGCGAAAACCATTACGAGCAGTACTTC.